The source of this T cell receptor beta chain is a study of cytomegalovirus exposure and HLA in healthy donors. The PCR was carried out with 60 Vbeta primers and 13 Jbeta primers. Methods used by the authors: Roughly 12 million of roughly 81 million unique TCR beta chains were shared, per a later count. TCRdb's table, derived via immunoSEQ multiplex PCR, lists solely in-frame clones and lacks some. The V and J calls and the clone size are those of that table, but D and trimming were determined from the DNA. Found here are a few hundred thousand clones, more than 60% of them singletons; the top ten hold 1.8%. The clonotype was recovered from a woman in her thirties in good health and CMV-seronegative. The sequencing sample was made of PBMCs.

The CDR3 DNA reads TGTGCCAGCAGCGCGGGTCCTAATGTCAATGAGCAGTTCTTC. Its protein is CASSAGPNVNEQFF. The chain links TRBV9 to TRBJ2-1; D not certain. In germline, CDR1 is SGDLS, CDR2 YYNGEE. With 3 bases removed from V and 6 bases from J, the gap between germline ends came to 13 bases. CDR3 size: 14 residues.